This passage covers 4 T cell receptor beta chains from one sample sequenced in a study of tissue T cells after allogeneic stem cell transplantation. TCRdb's copy holds only in-frame clones and misses some; the assay was immunoSEQ multiplex PCR. The data show 35,000 to 50,000 clones, 80% to 95% seen once. The material was blood, obtained before transplantation. The receptors shown here come from a woman aged 35-75 years who later had graft-versus-host disease after an allogeneic stem cell transplant.

J is TRBJ1-1 and V is TRBV2; D gene ambiguous. The CDR3 consists of 13 residues. Between the trimmed V and J ends, which lost 10 bases and 1 base, there was a span of 13 bases. Germline-derived CDR1 and CDR2 are SNHLY and FYNNEI. The CDR3 loop is CATTVGENTEAFF. In DNA, the CDR3 is TGTGCCACTACGGTCGGGGAGAACACTGAAGCTTTCTTT.

The CDR3 loop reads CASSLSWPPVDRETQYF. As DNA, the CDR3 is TGTGCCAGCAGTTTATCTTGGCCACCGGTGGACAGGGAGACGCAGTATTTT. The V gene is TRBV27, the J gene TRBJ2-3; 8 bases are a match to TRBD1. Germline V gene data show CDR1 as MNHEY and CDR2 as SMNVEV (reference sequence). V lost 0 bases and J lost 9; bases outside the gene matches: 14. This CDR3 region has 17 residues.

J is TRBJ2-3 and V is TRBV24-1; D is possibly TRBD1 (6 bases). CDR1 and CDR2 (germline): KGHDR, SFDVKD. V shed 8 bases and J shed 0 bases, with 8 bases lying between them. The CDR3 runs 13 residues. CDR3 loop: CATNRDSTDTQYF. CDR3 nucleotide sequence: TGTGCCACCAACAGGGATAGCACAGATACGCAGTATTTT.

CDR3 amino acids: CASSPGTGGRYGYTF. The DNA for the CDR3 is TGTGCCAGTAGTCCTGGGACAGGTGGTCGCTATGGCTACACCTTC. The rearrangement joins TRBV19 to TRBJ1-2; 8 bases agree with TRBD1. The CDR3 is made up of 15 amino acids. Germline CDR1 LNHDA, CDR2 SQIVND (reference sequence). Trimming removed 5 bases from V and 4 bases from J; junction bases left unmatched: 9.